The T cell receptor (beta chain) under discussion was sequenced for a study of technical replicates of blood from a few donors. Assay used: immunoSEQ multiplex PCR; TCRdb lists only in-frame clones, some missing. The sample has fewer than 85,000 clones, 96% seen once. V lost 0 bases and J 1 base, leaving 12 bases between the germline ends. Germline V gives CDR1 SGDLS, CDR2 YYNGEE. CDR3 length: 16 amino acids. J is TRBJ2-3 and V is TRBV9; no reliable D call. The sample consisted of T cells isolated from PBMCs. This clonotype was sampled from a human donor in good health. The CDR3: CASSVGLRSGTDTQYF. As DNA, the CDR3 is TGTGCCAGCAGCGTAGGTTTGCGATCGGGCACAGATACGCAGTATTTT.